There are a few counts of the clone carrying this T cell receptor (beta chain). These data originate in a study of T-cell reconstitution after alpha-beta-depleted transplantation in children. With 2 bases clipped from V and 6 bases from J, the junction kept 9 bases outside the gene matches. The CDR3 is 17 amino acids. Unique molecular identifiers were built into the TCRbeta library. MiXCR was run by TCRdb on the PCR reads, yielding one entry per CDR3 protein. The sample lists around 200,000 distinct CDR3 sequences, approximately 17% occurring once. The chain recombines TRBV12-3 or TRBV12-4 with TRBJ2-1, with 11 bases matching TRBD2. The source was PBMCs, mostly from graft donor cells, collected 360 days after TCRalphabeta/CD19-depleted stem cell transplant. This clonotype originated in a male patient between 2 and 15 years old who had a stem cell transplant for acute lymphoblastic leukemia, so the T cells may come from the graft donor. For the CDR3, the DNA is TGTGCCAGCAGTTTACTTAGCGGGGGGGCCTTTGCCAATGAGCAGTTCTTC. It codes for CASSLLSGGAFANEQFF.